The entry that follows covers one TCR beta chain sequence. This specimen comes from a study of blood T cell repertoires in COVID-19. Looking at the study overall: Sample material is recorded as cDNA or gDNA derived from T cells, B-cell-depleted T cells, or PBMCs.

Trimming cost V 5 bases and J 3 bases, with 16 bases left between them. CDR1 and CDR2 (germline): KGHSH, LQKENI. The CDR3 runs 15 residues. As originally analysed: Quantification of nucleated cells was approximated via reference gene primer amplification. Here immunoSEQ multiplex PCR was the method, and the copy in TCRdb shows in-frame clones only, minus some. The V and J calls and clone size are taken from that table; D and trimming were inferred from the DNA. The sample holds some 180,000 clones; 75% to 90% are singletons and the top ten take 6.9%. The TCR comes from a man aged 55 to 70 with acute or convalescent COVID-19. The chain couples TRBV18 to TRBJ1-1; no clear D. Source material: peripheral blood. CDR3 in amino acids: CASSLNPGGYTEAFF. CDR3 sequence (DNA): TGTGCCAGCTCATTAAATCCAGGAGGGTACACTGAAGCTTTCTTT.